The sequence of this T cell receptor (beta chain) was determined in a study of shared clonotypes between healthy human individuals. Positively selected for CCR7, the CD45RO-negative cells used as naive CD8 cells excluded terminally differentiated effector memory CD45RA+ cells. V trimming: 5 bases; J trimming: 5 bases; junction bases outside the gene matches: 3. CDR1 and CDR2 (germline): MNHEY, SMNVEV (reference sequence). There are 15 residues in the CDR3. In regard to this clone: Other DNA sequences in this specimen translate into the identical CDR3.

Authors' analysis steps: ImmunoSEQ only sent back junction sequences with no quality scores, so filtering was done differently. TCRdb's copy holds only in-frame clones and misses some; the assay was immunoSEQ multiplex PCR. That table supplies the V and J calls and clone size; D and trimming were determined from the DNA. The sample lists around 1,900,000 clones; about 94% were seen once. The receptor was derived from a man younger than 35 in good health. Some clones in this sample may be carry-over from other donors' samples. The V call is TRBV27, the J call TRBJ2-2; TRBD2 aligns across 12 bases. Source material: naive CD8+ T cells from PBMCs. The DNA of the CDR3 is TGTGCCAGCAGTCTCCTAGCGGGAGGGACCGGGGAGCTGTTTTTT. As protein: CASSLLAGGTGELFF.